This TCR beta chain was identified during a study of CD8 T cells in Susac syndrome. For the study at large: Treatment status at blood draw for the Susac syndrome patients was therapy-naive, corticosteroids, or intravenous immunoglobulin alone.

Overall study results and limits: As acknowledged by the study, its TCR sequencing and HLA analysis included a relatively small number of individuals. In total CD8+ repertoires, sixteen Susac-specific public clones were found, and in CD8+ TEMRA repertoires, roughly 5 were found.

The CDR3 runs to 13 residues. CDR1 is DFQATT, CDR2 SNEGSKA, per germline (reference sequence). V shed 6 bases and J 5 bases; nucleotides not matched to a gene: 7. A note on this clonotype: Its antigen is undetermined.

Reverse transcription of about 0.45 to 1 ug RNA used random hexamers. TCRdb reprocessed the immunoSEQ multiplex PCR reads with MiXCR, giving one entry per CDR3 protein. Altogether some 110,000 distinct CDR3 sequences are present, 90% to 95% being singletons, with the ten largest covering 0.28%. TCR beta sequencing covered blood CD8+ and CD4+ T cells. Source material: CD8+ T cells from PBMCs. The sequence was collected from a human donor with Susac syndrome. J is TRBJ2-1 and V is TRBV20-1; 7 bases line up with TRBD1. CDR3 protein: CSASGTENNEQFF. In DNA form, the CDR3 reads TGCAGTGCCTCCGGGACAGAAAACAATGAGCAGTTCTTC.